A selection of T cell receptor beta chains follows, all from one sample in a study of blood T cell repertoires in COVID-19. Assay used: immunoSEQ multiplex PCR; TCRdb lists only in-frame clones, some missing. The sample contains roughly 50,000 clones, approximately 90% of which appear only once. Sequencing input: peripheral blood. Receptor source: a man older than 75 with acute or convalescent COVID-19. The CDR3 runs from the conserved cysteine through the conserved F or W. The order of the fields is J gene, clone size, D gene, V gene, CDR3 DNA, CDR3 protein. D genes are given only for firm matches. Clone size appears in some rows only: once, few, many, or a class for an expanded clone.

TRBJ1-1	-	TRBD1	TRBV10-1	TGCGCCAGCAGCGACCTTCGACAGGGGGGTACTGAAGCTTTCTTT	CASSDLRQGGTEAFF
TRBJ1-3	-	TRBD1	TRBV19	TGTGCCAGTACCCACGGGACAGGGTGGGGCACCATATATTTT	CASTHGTGWGTIYF
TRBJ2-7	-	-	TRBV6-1	TGTGCCAGCAGTGAAGAACGGTCCTACGAGCAGTACTTC	CASSEERSYEQYF
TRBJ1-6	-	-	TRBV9	TGTGCCAGCAGCGTAGCTATCGGTGGGGGCCAGGCGAATTCACCCCTCCACTTT	CASSVAIGGGQANSPLHF
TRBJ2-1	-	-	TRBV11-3	TGTGCCAGCAGCTTAGGGGCAGTAAACAATGAGCAGTTCTTC	CASSLGAVNNEQFF
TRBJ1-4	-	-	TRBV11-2	TGTGCCAGCAGCTGGCGAGAGGGTGAAAAACTGTTTTTT	CASSWREGEKLFF
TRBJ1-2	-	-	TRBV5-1	TGCGCCAGCGCCCGAGGGATACAGGGTAATAACTATGGCTACACCTTC	CASARGIQGNNYGYTF
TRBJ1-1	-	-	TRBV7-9	TGTGCCAGCAGCTTATTCTCCCTGACCTCGGGGACTGAAGCTTTCTTT	CASSLFSLTSGTEAFF
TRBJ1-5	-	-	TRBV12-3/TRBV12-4	TGTGCCAGCGGACAGTCTAGCAATCAGCCCCAGCATTTT	CASGQSSNQPQHF
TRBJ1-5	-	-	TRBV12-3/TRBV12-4	TGTGCCAGCAGTCTAAACAGGAATCAGCCCCAGCATTTT	CASSLNRNQPQHF
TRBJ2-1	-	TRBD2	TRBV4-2	TGTGCCAGCAGCCAAGCACTAGCGGGGTCCTACAATGAGCAGTTCTTC	CASSQALAGSYNEQFF
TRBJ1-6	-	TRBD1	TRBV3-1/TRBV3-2	TGTGCCAGCAGCCAACCAGGACAGGGTAGGTCACCCCTCCACTTT	CASSQPGQGRSPLHF
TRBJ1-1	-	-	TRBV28	TGTGCCAGCAGCACAGTCACTGAAGCTTTCTTT	CASSTVTEAFF
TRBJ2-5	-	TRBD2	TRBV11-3	TGTGCCAGCAGCCTCGCCGGGACTAGCGGGGGCCAAGAGACCCAGTACTTC	CASSLAGTSGGQETQYF
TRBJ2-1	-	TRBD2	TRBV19	TGTGCCAGCTTAGCGGGTCAACACAATGAGCAGTTCTTC	CASLAGQHNEQFF
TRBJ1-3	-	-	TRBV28	TGTGCCAGCACTTCAGTACACTCTGGAAACACCATATATTTT	CASTSVHSGNTIYF
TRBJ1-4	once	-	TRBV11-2	TGTGCCAGCAGCTCTTCCTCCCTCGAAAAACTGTTTTTT	CASSSSSLEKLFF
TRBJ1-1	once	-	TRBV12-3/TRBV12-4	TGTGCCAGCAGTCTAGGGGGGGTTCGGGCTTTCTTT	CASSLGGVRAFF
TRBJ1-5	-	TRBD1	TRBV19	TGTGCCAGTAGTCTACCCACAGGGGGCGGGAATCAGCCCCAGCATTTT	CASSLPTGGGNQPQHF
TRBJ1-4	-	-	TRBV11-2	TGTGCCAGCAGCTTGAGGGAAAAACTGTTTTTT	CASSLREKLFF
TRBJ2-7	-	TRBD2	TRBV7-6	TGTGCCAGCAGCACCTTAGCGGGGCTAACCTACGAGCAGTACTTC	CASSTLAGLTYEQYF
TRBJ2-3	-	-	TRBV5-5	TGTGCCAGCAGCTTGGTGGTGTTGGGGCAGGATACGCAGTATTTT	CASSLVVLGQDTQYF
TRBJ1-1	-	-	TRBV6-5	TGTGCCAGCAGTTACTCGAGGGAGTTTGGGACTGAAGCTTTCTTT	CASSYSREFGTEAFF
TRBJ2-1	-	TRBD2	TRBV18	TGTGCCAGCTCATCCGGGACTAGCGGGGGGCTTGGGCATGAGCAGTTCTTC	CASSSGTSGGLGHEQFF
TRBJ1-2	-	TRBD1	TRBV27	TGTGCCAGCAGCAACAGGGGGAGAGGTGGCTACACCTTC	CASSNRGRGGYTF
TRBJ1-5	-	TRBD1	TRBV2	TGTGCCAGCAGTGGACAGGGGAATCAGCCCCAGCATTTT	CASSGQGNQPQHF
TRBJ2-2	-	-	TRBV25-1	TGTGCCAGCAGCGACCTCGGGTACACCGGGGAGCTGTTTTTT	CASSDLGYTGELFF